A selection of T cell receptor beta chains follows, all from one sample in a study of cytomegalovirus exposure and HLA in healthy donors. The method was immunoSEQ multiplex PCR; TCRdb's version includes in-frame clones alone and lacks a portion of them. Of around 62,000 clones listed, roughly 80% are singletons. The sequenced sample consisted of PBMCs. The receptors derive from a woman in her 30s in good health and CMV-seronegative. CDR3s leave out the opening cysteine and the closing phenylalanine or tryptophan.

J,V,CDR3
TRBJ2-7,TRBV13,ASSLRGKDEQY
TRBJ1-5,TRBV9,ASSAPRQGAGNQPQH
TRBJ2-2,TRBV7-6,ASSSQPGTRITGELF
TRBJ2-1,TRBV6-5,ASSYPDRAGYNEQF
TRBJ1-2,TRBV19,ASSIRGYYGYT
TRBJ2-5,TRBV27,ASRALGVGETQY
TRBJ1-5,TRBV6-5,ASGRQGYQPQH
TRBJ2-1,TRBV5-1,ASRPLTGLTYNEQF
TRBJ1-3,TRBV19,ASSTGTAGNTIY
TRBJ2-1,TRBV10-3,AISELGPEQF
TRBJ1-5,TRBV2,ASSVEGRSNQPQH
TRBJ2-1,TRBV6-1,ASNELAGGSNEQF
TRBJ2-7,TRBV19,ASSPRTGLTYEQY
TRBJ1-2,TRBV5-4,ASSLPVRSSGYT
TRBJ1-2,TRBV15,ATSRDKTRVKDGYT
TRBJ1-1,TRBV5-4,ASSLERHLNTEAF
TRBJ2-3,TRBV4-2,ASSRKIDTRGTDTQY
TRBJ2-5,TRBV19,ASSIWYRGRETQY
TRBJ2-5,TRBV4-2,ASSLRGGTSGGAGETQY
TRBJ1-1,TRBV18,ASSPVPDRVWSYSTEAF
TRBJ2-2,TRBV7-8,ASSSTSGGLLDTGELF
TRBJ2-1,TRBV19,ASSLTSGASYNEQF
TRBJ2-2,TRBV7-9,ASSSDRRDTGELF
TRBJ2-1,TRBV6-1,ASSQLAGNTNEQF
TRBJ2-7,TRBV6-6,ASSPTGVEQY
TRBJ2-1,TRBV13,ASSLTLDRAWVNEQF
TRBJ1-3,TRBV4-1,ASSQGGGLQGNTIY